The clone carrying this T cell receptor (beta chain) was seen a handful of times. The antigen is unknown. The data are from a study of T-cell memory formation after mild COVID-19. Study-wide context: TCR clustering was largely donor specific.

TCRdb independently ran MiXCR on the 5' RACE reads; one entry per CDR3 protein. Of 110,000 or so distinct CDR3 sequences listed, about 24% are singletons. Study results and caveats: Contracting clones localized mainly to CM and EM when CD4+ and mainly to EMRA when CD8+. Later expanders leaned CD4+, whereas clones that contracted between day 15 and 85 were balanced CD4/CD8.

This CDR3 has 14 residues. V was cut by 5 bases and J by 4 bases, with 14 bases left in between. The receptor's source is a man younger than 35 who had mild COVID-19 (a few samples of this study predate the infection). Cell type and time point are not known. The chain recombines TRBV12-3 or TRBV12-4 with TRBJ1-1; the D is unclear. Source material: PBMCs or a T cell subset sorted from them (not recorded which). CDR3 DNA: TGTGCCAGCAGTCACGGCCCACATGGCACTGAAGCTTTCTTT. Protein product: CASSHGPHGTEAFF.